This TCR beta chain was recorded in a study of CD8+CD57+ T cells in acquired aplastic anemia. V lost 6 bases and J 6 bases, leaving 15 bases between the germline ends. Germline V CDR1 and CDR2: SGHTA, FQGNSA. CDR3 size: 15 residues. TCR beta VDJ and CDR3 profiles were obtained from a genomic DNA template. TCRdb processed the reads anew with MiXCR; each CDR3 protein has one entry. The table has about 150,000 distinct CDR3 sequences, about 48% seen once. CD8+CD57+ cell expansion had been shown by flow cytometry in patients chosen for sequencing. Sequenced: sorted CD4+, CD8+, or CD8+CD57+ T cells (not recorded which) from PBMCs. V is TRBV7-2 and J is TRBJ1-6; a weak D match, TRBD1 (5 bases). The sequence was obtained from a human donor with aplastic anemia. CDR3 in DNA: TGTGCCAGCAGTCTTGACGGGGCTATTAATTCACCCCTCCACTTT. This codes for CASSLDGAINSPLHF.